The rows below give T cell receptor beta chains drawn from one sample of a study of T cell responses to AZD1222 COVID-19 vaccine. Clones were sequenced by immunoSEQ multiplex PCR, and TCRdb holds only the in-frame ones, with some missing. The table shows some 99,000 clones, with roughly 90% occurring only once. Sample: peripheral blood, taken on day 0 of MenACWY control vaccination. The receptors were gathered from an adult in good health. Each CDR3 is given with its conserved first and last residue. D genes are given only for firm matches. Not every row has a clone size; where given, it reads once, few, many or a size class.

>TRBV28|once|TRBD1|TRBJ1-1
CASSFSRGLGTEAFF
TGTGCCAGCAGTTTTTCCAGGGGGCTGGGCACTGAAGCTTTCTTT
>TRBV19|NA|NA|TRBJ2-6
CASSMVGFSGANVLTF
TGTGCCAGTAGTATGGTCGGATTCTCCGGGGCCAACGTCCTGACTTTC
>TRBV28|NA|NA|TRBJ2-3
CASSFSGYRTDTQYF
TGTGCCAGCAGTTTCTCGGGATATCGCACAGATACGCAGTATTTT
>TRBV5-6|NA|NA|TRBJ1-2
CASSPEGGNYGYTF
TGTGCCAGCAGCCCTGAGGGGGGAAACTATGGCTACACCTTC
>TRBV6-2/TRBV6-3|NA|NA|TRBJ1-5
CASSFGSPPQHF
TGTGCCAGCAGTTTCGGGAGCCCGCCCCAGCATTTT
>TRBV30|once|NA|TRBJ2-5
CAWSRAGGYQETQYF
TGTGCCTGGAGTAGGGCAGGAGGGTACCAAGAGACCCAGTACTTC
>TRBV11-2|NA|NA|TRBJ1-6
CASSGGVPSLHF
TGTGCCAGCAGCGGCGGGGTTCCATCCCTCCACTTT
>TRBV5-1|NA|NA|TRBJ1-1
CASSSFPGAETEAFF
TGCGCCAGCAGCTCGTTCCCAGGGGCGGAAACTGAAGCTTTCTTT
>TRBV2|NA|TRBD1|TRBJ1-5
CASRDTPPGQGNQPQHF
TGTGCCAGCAGGGATACCCCCCCCGGACAGGGAAATCAGCCCCAGCATTTT
>TRBV15|NA|NA|TRBJ1-5
CATSRGARSLSQPQHF
TGTGCCACCAGCAGAGGAGCTCGCAGTCTCAGTCAGCCCCAGCATTTT
>TRBV3-1/TRBV3-2|NA|NA|TRBJ1-4
CASSQDGGAHNEKLFF
TGTGCCAGCAGCCAAGACGGGGGCGCACACAATGAAAAACTGTTTTTT
>TRBV7-8|NA|NA|TRBJ1-2
CASSLAGVDYGYTF
TGTGCCAGCAGCTTAGCCGGAGTCGACTATGGCTACACCTTC
>TRBV29-1|NA|NA|TRBJ1-2
CSVEPPGAGYYGYTF
TGCAGCGTCGAACCCCCGGGCGCCGGATACTATGGCTACACCTTC
>TRBV19|NA|NA|TRBJ1-5
CASSIGLGNQPQHF
TGTGCCAGTAGTATAGGGTTGGGGAATCAGCCCCAGCATTTT
>TRBV6-5|NA|NA|TRBJ1-2
CASRSGLGYTF
TGTGCCAGCAGAAGTGGGCTCGGCTACACCTTC
>TRBV5-8|NA|NA|TRBJ1-5
CASSFRSSNQPQHF
TGTGCCAGCAGCTTCAGGTCTAGCAATCAGCCCCAGCATTTT
>TRBV7-2|NA|NA|TRBJ2-1
CASSHPPSGYNEQFF
TGTGCCAGCAGCCACCCGCCCAGCGGATACAATGAGCAGTTCTTC
>TRBV30|NA|TRBD2|TRBJ2-4
CAWKLAGAGNIQYF
TGTGCCTGGAAGCTAGCGGGAGCGGGCAACATTCAGTACTTC
>TRBV15|NA|TRBD2|TRBJ2-7
CATSRSGTSVFYEQYF
TGTGCCACCAGCAGGTCCGGGACTAGCGTCTTCTACGAGCAGTACTTC
>TRBV24-1|NA|NA|TRBJ2-2
CATRTDSNTGELFF
TGTGCCACCAGAACGGACAGCAACACCGGGGAGCTGTTTTTT
>TRBV3-1/TRBV3-2|NA|TRBD1|TRBJ2-2
CASSQKRLKGQGVKELFF
TGTGCCAGCAGCCAGAAAAGGCTTAAGGGACAGGGGGTGAAGGAGCTGTTTTTT
>TRBV6-6|NA|TRBD1|TRBJ1-1
CASRRQGPNTEAFF
TGTGCCAGCAGACGACAGGGTCCGAACACTGAAGCTTTCTTT
>TRBV29-1|NA|TRBD2|TRBJ2-7
CSVAGTSSYEQYF
TGCAGCGTTGCCGGGACTAGTTCCTACGAGCAGTACTTC
>TRBV7-4|NA|TRBD2|TRBJ2-3
CASSLASSGRKPTDTQYF
TGTGCCAGCAGCTTAGCTAGTAGCGGGAGGAAACCAACAGATACGCAGTATTTT
>TRBV7-9|NA|NA|TRBJ1-3
CASSLTVGYGNTIYF
TGTGCCAGCAGCCTCACGGTGGGGTATGGAAACACCATATATTTT
>TRBV19|NA|TRBD1|TRBJ2-3
CASSNRDRDTDTQYF
TGTGCCAGTAGTAACCGGGACAGGGACACAGATACGCAGTATTTT
>TRBV6-5|NA|NA|TRBJ2-7
CASTSPWDEQYF
TGTGCCAGCACCTCCCCATGGGACGAGCAGTACTTC
>TRBV18|NA|NA|TRBJ1-3
CASSPQGGINAGNTIYF
TGTGCCAGCTCACCGCAGGGCGGAATCAACGCTGGAAACACCATATATTTT
>TRBV28|NA|NA|TRBJ1-6
CASSLGQDNSPLHF
TGTGCCAGCAGTCTGGGACAAGATAATTCACCCCTCCACTTT
>TRBV28|NA|NA|TRBJ1-2
CASSPGYGYTF
TGTGCCAGCAGCCCAGGGTATGGCTACACCTTC
>TRBV11-1|NA|NA|TRBJ2-7
CASSQLPPTYEQYF
TGTGCCAGCAGCCAGCTGCCACCTACCTACGAGCAGTACTTC
>TRBV19|NA|NA|TRBJ1-2
CASSRGVIGYTF
TGTGCCAGTAGTAGGGGGGTTATTGGCTACACCTTC
>TRBV6-2/TRBV6-3|NA|TRBD1|TRBJ1-1
CASSYDHGRDRIIETTEAFF
TGTGCCAGCAGTTATGATCACGGCCGGGACAGGATTATTGAAACTACTGAAGCTTTCTTT
>TRBV3-1/TRBV3-2|NA|TRBD1|TRBJ2-7
CASSPRQGAGEQYF
TGTGCCAGCAGCCCTCGACAGGGGGCAGGCGAGCAGTACTTC
>TRBV10-1|NA|NA|TRBJ1-3
CASSVRNTIYF
TGCGCCAGCAGTGTAAGAAACACCATATATTTT
>TRBV28|NA|NA|TRBJ1-4
CASSSGLLGEKLFF
TGTGCCAGCAGTTCCGGACTGCTCGGTGAAAAACTGTTTTTT
>TRBV11-3|NA|NA|TRBJ1-1
CASSPSAGNTEAFF
TGTGCCAGCAGCCCCTCGGCCGGGAACACTGAAGCTTTCTTT
>TRBV3-1/TRBV3-2|NA|NA|TRBJ1-1
CASTSRGMNTEAFF
TGTGCCAGCACCTCCAGGGGCATGAACACTGAAGCTTTCTTT
>TRBV28|NA|NA|TRBJ2-7
CASRAVGGHYEQYF
TGTGCCAGCAGGGCCGTGGGGGGCCACTACGAGCAGTACTTC
>TRBV12-3/TRBV12-4|few|TRBD2|TRBJ2-1
CASGKLAGNEQFF
TGTGCCAGCGGTAAGCTAGCGGGGAATGAGCAGTTCTTC
>TRBV12-3/TRBV12-4|NA|NA|TRBJ2-1
CASSSDYNEQFF
TGTGCCAGCAGCTCGGACTACAATGAGCAGTTCTTC
>TRBV2|NA|TRBD1|TRBJ1-4
CASSRQGVNEKLFF
TGTGCCAGCAGTAGACAGGGGGTGAATGAAAAACTGTTTTTT
>TRBV5-6|NA|NA|TRBJ2-7
CASSFLDEQYF
TGTGCCAGCAGCTTCCTAGACGAGCAGTACTTC
>TRBV14|NA|NA|TRBJ2-7
CASSQRQTYEQYF
TGTGCCAGCAGCCAGCGGCAGACCTACGAGCAGTACTTC
>TRBV5-1|once|NA|TRBJ2-7
CASSPGDEQYF
TGCGCCAGCAGCCCCGGAGACGAGCAGTACTTC
>TRBV27|NA|NA|TRBJ1-1
CASGHTGSVRTEAFF
TGTGCCAGCGGACATACAGGGTCCGTGAGAACTGAAGCTTTCTTT
>TRBV7-2|NA|NA|TRBJ1-4
CASSLDPGLEKLFF
TGTGCCAGCAGCTTGGACCCGGGCTTAGAAAAACTGTTTTTT
>TRBV9|NA|NA|TRBJ1-1
CASSVGPLKSTEAFF
TGTGCCAGCAGCGTAGGACCCCTTAAATCCACTGAAGCTTTCTTT